The present entry profiles one TCR beta chain with its context. Sequencing of TCR beta was performed on blood CD8+ and CD4+ T cells. The multiple sclerosis controls, all treatment-naive patients, had relapsing-remitting disease that was stable or active. TEMRA cells were FACS-enriched, unlike CD8+ and CD4+ T cells, which were negatively isolated. The sample originates from a study of CD8 T cells in Susac syndrome. The RNA input was about 0.5 to 1 ug, and it was reverse transcribed with random hexamers. Amplification of TCR beta CDR3 across 54 Vbeta and 13 Jbeta was performed with immunoSEQ multiplex PCR. TCRdb reanalysed the immunoSEQ multiplex PCR reads using MiXCR and keeps one entry per CDR3 protein. The sample consists of 200,000 or so distinct CDR3 sequences, over 90% of them appearing once. CDR3 length: 12 amino acids. Germline CDR1 and CDR2: LGHDT and YNNKEL (reference sequence). V dropped 2 bases and J dropped 7 bases, with 8 bases sitting between them.

The sequenced material came from CD4+ T cells from PBMCs. This TCR was recovered from a human donor with multiple sclerosis. The rearrangement uses TRBV3-1 and TRBJ1-2; D is ambiguous. The CDR3 protein is CASSQLGGGYTF. In DNA form, the CDR3 reads TGTGCCAGCAGCCAATTAGGTGGTGGCTACACCTTC.